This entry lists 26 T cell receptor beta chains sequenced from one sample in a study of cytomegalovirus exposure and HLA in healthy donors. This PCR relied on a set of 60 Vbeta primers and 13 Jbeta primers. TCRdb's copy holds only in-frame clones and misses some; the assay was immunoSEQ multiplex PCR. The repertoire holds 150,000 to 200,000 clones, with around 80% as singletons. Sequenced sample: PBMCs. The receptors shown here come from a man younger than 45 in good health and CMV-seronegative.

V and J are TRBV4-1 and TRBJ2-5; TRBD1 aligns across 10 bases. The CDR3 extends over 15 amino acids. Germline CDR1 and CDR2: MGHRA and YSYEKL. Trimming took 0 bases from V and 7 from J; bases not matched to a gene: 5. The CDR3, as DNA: TGCGCCAGCAGCCAAGAGACAGGGGGCGGTTTGACCCAGTACTTC. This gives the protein CASSQETGGGLTQYF.

CDR3 residues: CASSQDTTGSSYNEQFF. In nucleotides, the CDR3 is TGTGCCAGCAGCCAAGACACGACAGGGAGCTCCTACAATGAGCAGTTCTTC. V and J are TRBV14 and TRBJ2-1; TRBD1 matches at 7 bases. The J segment lost 0 bases and the V segment lost 0 bases, leaving 5 bases of the junction unmatched. Germline lookup yields CDR1 SGHDN and CDR2 FVKESK. This CDR3 comprises 17 residues.

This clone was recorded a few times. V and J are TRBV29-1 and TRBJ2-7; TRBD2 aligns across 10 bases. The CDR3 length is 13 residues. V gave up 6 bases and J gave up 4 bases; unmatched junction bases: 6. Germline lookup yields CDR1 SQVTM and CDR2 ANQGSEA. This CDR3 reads CSVASGSWYEQYF. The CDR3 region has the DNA TGCAGCGTCGCTAGCGGGAGTTGGTACGAGCAGTACTTC.

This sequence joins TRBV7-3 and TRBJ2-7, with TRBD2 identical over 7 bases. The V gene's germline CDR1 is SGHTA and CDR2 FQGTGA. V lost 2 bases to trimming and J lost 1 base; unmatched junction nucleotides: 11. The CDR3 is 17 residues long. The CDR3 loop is CASSLYLAGEGSYEQYF. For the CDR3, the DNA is TGTGCCAGCAGCTTATATCTGGCGGGGGAAGGATCCTACGAGCAGTACTTC.

The CDR3 nucleotides read TGTGCCTGGAGTGTCCCCTTCTCCGGGACAGACCTAGTCCGAGCTTTCTTT. This translates into CAWSVPFSGTDLVRAFF. The chain links TRBV30 to TRBJ1-1; 7 bases agree with TRBD1. The CDR3 is made up of 17 amino acids. The V gene end was trimmed by 0 bases and the J gene end by 10 bases; junction bases not matched to a gene: 20. Germline-derived CDR1 and CDR2 are GTSNPN and SVGIG (reference sequence).

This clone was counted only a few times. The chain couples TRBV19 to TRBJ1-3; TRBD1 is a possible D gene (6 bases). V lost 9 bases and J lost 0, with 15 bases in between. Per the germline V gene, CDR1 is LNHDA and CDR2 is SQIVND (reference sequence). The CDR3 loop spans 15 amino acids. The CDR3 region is CASVDRILSGNTIYF. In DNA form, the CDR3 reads TGTGCCAGCGTTGACAGGATACTCTCTGGAAACACCATATATTTT. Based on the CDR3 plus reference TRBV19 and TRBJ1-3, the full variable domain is DGGITQSPKYLFRKEGQNVTLSCEQNLNHDAMYWYRQDPGQGLRLIYYSQIVNDFQKGDIAEGYSVSREKKESFPLTVTSAQKNPTAFYLCASVDRILSGNTIYFGEGSWLTVV.

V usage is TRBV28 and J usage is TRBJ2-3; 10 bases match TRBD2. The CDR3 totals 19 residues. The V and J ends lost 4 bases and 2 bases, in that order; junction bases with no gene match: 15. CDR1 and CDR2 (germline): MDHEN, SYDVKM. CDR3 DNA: TGTGCCAGCAGTTCCCTCCTGTCCGAGCGGGAGGGCGCCACAGATACGCAGTATTTT. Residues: CASSSLLSEREGATDTQYF.

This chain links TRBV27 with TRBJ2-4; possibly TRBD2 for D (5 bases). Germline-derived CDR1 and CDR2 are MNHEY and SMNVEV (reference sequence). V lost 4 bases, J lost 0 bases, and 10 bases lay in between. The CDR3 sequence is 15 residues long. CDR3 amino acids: CASSSMEVAKNIQYF. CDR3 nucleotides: TGTGCCAGCAGTTCGATGGAGGTAGCCAAAAACATTCAGTACTTC.

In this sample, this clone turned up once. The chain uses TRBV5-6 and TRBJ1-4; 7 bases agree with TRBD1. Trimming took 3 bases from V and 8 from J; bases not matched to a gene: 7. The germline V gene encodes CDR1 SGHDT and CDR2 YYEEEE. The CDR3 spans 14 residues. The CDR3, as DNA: TGTGCCAGCAGCTCACAGGGGTTAGGAGAAAAACTGTTTTTT. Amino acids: CASSSQGLGEKLFF.

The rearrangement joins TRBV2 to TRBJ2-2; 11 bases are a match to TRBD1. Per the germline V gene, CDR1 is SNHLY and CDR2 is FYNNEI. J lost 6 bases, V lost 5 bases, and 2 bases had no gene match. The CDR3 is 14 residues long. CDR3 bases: TGTGCCAGCAGTAGGGACAGGGGGTCCGGGGAGCTGTTTTTT. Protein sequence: CASSRDRGSGELFF.

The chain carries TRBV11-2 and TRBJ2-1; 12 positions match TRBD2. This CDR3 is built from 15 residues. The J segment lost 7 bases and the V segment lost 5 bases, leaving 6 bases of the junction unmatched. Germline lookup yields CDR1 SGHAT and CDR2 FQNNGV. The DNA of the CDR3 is TGTGCCAGCAGCCAGACTAGCGGGAGTATTAATGAGCAGTTCTTC. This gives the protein CASSQTSGSINEQFF. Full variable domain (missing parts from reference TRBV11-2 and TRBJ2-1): EAGVAQSPRYKIIEKRQSVAFWCNPISGHATLYWYQQILGQGPKLLIQFQNNGVVDDSQLPKDRFSAERLKGVDSTLKIQPAKLEDSAVYLCASSQTSGSINEQFFGPGTRLTVL.

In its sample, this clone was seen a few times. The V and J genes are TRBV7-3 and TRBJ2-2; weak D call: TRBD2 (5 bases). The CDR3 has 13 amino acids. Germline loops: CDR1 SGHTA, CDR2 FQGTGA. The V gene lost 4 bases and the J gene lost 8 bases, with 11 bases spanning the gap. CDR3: CASSSGLGGELFF. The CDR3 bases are TGTGCCAGCAGCTCAGGACTGGGAGGGGAGCTGTTTTTT.

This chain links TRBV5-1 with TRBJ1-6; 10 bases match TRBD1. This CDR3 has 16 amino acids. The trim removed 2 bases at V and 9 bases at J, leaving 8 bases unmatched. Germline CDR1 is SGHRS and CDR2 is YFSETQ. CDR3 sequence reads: CASSLSGTGAGSPLHF. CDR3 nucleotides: TGCGCCAGCAGCTTATCCGGGACAGGGGCAGGTTCACCCCTCCACTTT.

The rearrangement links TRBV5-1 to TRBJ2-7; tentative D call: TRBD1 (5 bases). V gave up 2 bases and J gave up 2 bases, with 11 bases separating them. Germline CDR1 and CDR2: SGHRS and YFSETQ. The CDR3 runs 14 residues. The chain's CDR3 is CASSFYQGTYEQYF. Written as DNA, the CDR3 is TGCGCCAGCAGCTTTTATCAGGGTACCTACGAGCAGTACTTC.

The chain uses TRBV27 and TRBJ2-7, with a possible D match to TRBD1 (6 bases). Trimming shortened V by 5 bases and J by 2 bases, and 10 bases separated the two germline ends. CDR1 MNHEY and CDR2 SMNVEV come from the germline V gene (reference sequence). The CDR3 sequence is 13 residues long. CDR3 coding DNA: TGTGCCAGCAGTCCCAGGGGTACCTACGAGCAGTACTTC. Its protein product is CASSPRGTYEQYF.

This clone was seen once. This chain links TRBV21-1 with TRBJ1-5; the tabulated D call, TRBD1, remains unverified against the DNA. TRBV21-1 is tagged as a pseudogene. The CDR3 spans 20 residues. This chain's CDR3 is CASPSNKDRVGDLRNQPQHF. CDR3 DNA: TGTGCCAGCCCCTCTAACAAAGACAGGGTAGGGGATTTACGGAATCAGCCCCAGCATTTT.

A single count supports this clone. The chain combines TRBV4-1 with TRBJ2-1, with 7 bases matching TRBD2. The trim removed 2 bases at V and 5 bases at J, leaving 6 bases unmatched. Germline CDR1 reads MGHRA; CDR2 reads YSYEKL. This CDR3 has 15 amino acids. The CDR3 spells CASSQFAGVNNEQFF. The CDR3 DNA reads TGCGCCAGCAGCCAATTCGCGGGGGTGAACAATGAGCAGTTCTTC.

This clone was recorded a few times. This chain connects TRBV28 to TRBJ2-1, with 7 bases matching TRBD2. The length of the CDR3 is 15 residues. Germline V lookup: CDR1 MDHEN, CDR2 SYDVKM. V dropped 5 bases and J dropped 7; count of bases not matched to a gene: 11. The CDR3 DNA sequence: TGTGCCAGCAGTCCGAGAAATGGGGGGGTGAATGAGCAGTTCTTC. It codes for CASSPRNGGVNEQFF.

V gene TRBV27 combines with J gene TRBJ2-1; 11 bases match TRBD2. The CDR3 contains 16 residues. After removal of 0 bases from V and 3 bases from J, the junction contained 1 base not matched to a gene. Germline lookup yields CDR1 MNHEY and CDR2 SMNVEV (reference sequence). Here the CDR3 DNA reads TGTGCCAGCAGTTTATCCCTAGCGGGAGGCTACAATGAGCAGTTCTTC. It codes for CASSLSLAGGYNEQFF.

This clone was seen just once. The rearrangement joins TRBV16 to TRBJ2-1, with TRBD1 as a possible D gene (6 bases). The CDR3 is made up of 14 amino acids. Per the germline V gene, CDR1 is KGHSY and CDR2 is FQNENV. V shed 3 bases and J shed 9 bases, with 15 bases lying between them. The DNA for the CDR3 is TGTGCCAGCAGCCAGGTACAGGGTGGTGGTGAGCAGTTCTTC. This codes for CASSQVQGGGEQFF.

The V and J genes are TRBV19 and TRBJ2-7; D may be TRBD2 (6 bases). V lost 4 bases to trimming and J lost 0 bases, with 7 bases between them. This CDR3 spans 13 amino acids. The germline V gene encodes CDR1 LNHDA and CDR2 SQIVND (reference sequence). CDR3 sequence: CASSRGDSYEQYF. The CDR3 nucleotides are TGTGCCAGTAGTAGGGGGGACTCCTACGAGCAGTACTTC.

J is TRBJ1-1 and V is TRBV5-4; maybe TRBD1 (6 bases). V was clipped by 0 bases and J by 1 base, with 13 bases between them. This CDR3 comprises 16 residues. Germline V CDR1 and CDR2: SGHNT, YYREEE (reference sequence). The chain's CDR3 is CASSLGGGGKNTEAFF. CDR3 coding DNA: TGTGCCAGCAGCTTGGGAGGGGGGGGCAAGAACACTGAAGCTTTCTTT. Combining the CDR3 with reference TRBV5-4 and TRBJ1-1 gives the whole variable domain ETGVTQSPTHLIKTRGQQVTLRCSSQSGHNTVSWYQQALGQGPQFIFQYYREEENGRGNFPPRFSGLQFPNYSSELNVNALELDDSALYLCASSLGGGGKNTEAFFGQGTRLTVV.

CDR3 DNA sequence: TGTGCCACCCAACAGGACCGGAACACCGGGGAGCTGTTTTTT. Residues: CATQQDRNTGELFF. This sequence joins TRBV15 and TRBJ2-2; maybe TRBD1 (5 bases). The germline V gene has CDR1 LNHNV and CDR2 YYDKDF (reference sequence). V lost 8 bases and J 1 base, leaving 11 bases between the germline ends. CDR3 length: 14 residues.

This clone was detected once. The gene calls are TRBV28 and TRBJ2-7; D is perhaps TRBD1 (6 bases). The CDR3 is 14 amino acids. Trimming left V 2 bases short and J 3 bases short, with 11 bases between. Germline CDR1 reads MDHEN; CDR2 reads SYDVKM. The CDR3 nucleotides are TGTGCCAGCAGTTTAAGGTACAGGGACTACGAGCAGTACTTC. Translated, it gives CASSLRYRDYEQYF.

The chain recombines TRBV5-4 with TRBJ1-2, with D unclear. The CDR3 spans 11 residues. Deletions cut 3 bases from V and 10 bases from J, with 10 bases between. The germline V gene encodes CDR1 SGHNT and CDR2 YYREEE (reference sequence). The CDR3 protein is CASSSYFDYTF. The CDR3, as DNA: TGTGCCAGCAGCTCTTACTTTGACTACACCTTC.

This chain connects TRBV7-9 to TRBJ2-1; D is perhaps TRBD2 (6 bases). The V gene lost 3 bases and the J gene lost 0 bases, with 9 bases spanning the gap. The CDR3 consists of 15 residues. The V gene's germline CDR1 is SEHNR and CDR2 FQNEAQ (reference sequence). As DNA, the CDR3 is TGTGCCAGCAGCTTCCGGGAGCGCTCCTACAATGAGCAGTTCTTC. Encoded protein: CASSFRERSYNEQFF. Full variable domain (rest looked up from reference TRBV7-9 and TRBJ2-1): DTGVSQNPRHKITKRGQNVTFRCDPISEHNRLYWYRQTLGQGPEFLTYFQNEAQLEKSRLLSDRFSAERPKGSFSTLEIQRTEQGDSAMYLCASSFRERSYNEQFFGPGTRLTVL.